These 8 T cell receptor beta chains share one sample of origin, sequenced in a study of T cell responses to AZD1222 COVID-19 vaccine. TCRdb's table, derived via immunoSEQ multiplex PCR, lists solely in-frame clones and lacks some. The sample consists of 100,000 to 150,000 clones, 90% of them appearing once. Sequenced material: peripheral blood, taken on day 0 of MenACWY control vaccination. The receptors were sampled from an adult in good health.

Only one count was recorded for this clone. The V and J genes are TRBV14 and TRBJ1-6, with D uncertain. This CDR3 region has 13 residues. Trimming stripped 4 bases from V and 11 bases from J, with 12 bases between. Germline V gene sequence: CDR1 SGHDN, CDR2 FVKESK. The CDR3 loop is CASSPLAVPPLHF. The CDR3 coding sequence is TGTGCCAGCAGCCCCCTCGCCGTTCCACCCCTCCACTTT.

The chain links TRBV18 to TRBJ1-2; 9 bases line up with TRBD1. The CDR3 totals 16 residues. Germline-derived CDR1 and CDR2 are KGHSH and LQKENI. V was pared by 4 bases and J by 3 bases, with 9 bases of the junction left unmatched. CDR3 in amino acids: CASSRKTGGVDYGYTF. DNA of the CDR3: TGTGCCAGCTCACGCAAGACAGGGGGTGTCGACTATGGCTACACCTTC.

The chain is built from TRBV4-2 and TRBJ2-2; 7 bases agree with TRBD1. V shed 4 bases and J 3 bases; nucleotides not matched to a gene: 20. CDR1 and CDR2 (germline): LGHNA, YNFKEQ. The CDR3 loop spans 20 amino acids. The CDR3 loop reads CASSPKKRGHLASDTGELFF. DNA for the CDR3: TGTGCCAGCAGCCCTAAGAAGAGGGGGCACCTAGCCTCGGACACCGGGGAGCTGTTTTTT.

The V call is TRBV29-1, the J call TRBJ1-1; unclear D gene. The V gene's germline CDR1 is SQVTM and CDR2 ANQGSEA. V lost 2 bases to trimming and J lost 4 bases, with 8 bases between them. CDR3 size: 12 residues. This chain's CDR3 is CSVESFGTEAFF. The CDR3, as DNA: TGCAGCGTTGAATCGTTTGGCACTGAAGCTTTCTTT.

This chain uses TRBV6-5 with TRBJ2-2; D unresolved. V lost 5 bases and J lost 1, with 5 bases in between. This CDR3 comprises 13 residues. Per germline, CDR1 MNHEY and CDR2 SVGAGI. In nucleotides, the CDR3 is TGTGCCAGCAGTACCGAGAACACCGGGGAGCTGTTTTTT. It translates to CASSTENTGELFF.

CDR3 amino acids: CASSILAGFTDTQYF. The CDR3 DNA sequence: TGTGCCAGTAGTATATTGGCGGGGTTCACAGATACGCAGTATTTT. V gene TRBV19 combines with J gene TRBJ2-3; possible D gene TRBD2, 6 bases. CDR1 and CDR2 from the germline V gene are LNHDA and SQIVND (reference sequence). V dropped 2 bases and J dropped 2 bases, with 11 bases sitting between them. This CDR3 has 15 amino acids. The variable domain in full, with the rest retrieved from reference TRBV19 and TRBJ2-3, is DGGITQSPKYLFRKEGQNVTLSCEQNLNHDAMYWYRQDPGQGLRLIYYSQIVNDFQKGDIAEGYSVSREKKESFPLTVTSAQKNPTAFYLCASSILAGFTDTQYFGPGTRLTVL.

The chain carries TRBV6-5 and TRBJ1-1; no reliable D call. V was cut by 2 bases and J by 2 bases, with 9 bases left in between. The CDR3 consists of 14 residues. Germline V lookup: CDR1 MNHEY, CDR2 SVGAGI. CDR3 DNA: TGTGCCAGCAGTTACGATGGGGATAACACTGAAGCTTTCTTT. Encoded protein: CASSYDGDNTEAFF.

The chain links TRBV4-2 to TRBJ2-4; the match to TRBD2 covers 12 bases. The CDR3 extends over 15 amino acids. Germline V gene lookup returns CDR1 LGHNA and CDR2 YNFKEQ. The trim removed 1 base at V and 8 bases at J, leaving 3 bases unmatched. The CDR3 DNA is TGTGCCAGCAGCCAAGTGACTAGCGGGGGTCACATTCAGTACTTC. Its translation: CASSQVTSGGHIQYF.